This TCR beta chain was sequenced in a study of Graves' ophthalmopathy and Graves' hyperthyroidism. The wider study: Absence of ophthalmopathy within 18 months of follow-up defined stable hyperthyroidism.

This clonotype was seen repeatedly, ten times or more. Beta-chain TCR CDR3 regions were amplified from RNA transcripts. First-round RT-PCR used HTBI primers; second-round multiplex PCR followed. TCRdb re-analysed the multiplex PCR reads in MiXCR, keeping a single row per CDR3 protein. This table holds approximately 1.2 million distinct CDR3 sequences, 35% to 45% found once. Sequences were obtained from peripheral blood or thyroid tissue (not recorded which). This receptor was taken from an adult man with Graves' hyperthyroidism.

The CDR3 reads CASSSGTGGAEQYF. Written as DNA, the CDR3 is TGTGCCAGCAGCTCCGGGACAGGGGGCGCCGAGCAGTACTTC. The chain combines TRBV13 with TRBJ2-7; 12 bases align to TRBD1. The CDR3 loop spans 14 amino acids. CDR1 is PRHDT, CDR2 FYEKMQ, per germline (reference sequence). V dropped 4 bases and J dropped 6; count of bases not matched to a gene: 4.